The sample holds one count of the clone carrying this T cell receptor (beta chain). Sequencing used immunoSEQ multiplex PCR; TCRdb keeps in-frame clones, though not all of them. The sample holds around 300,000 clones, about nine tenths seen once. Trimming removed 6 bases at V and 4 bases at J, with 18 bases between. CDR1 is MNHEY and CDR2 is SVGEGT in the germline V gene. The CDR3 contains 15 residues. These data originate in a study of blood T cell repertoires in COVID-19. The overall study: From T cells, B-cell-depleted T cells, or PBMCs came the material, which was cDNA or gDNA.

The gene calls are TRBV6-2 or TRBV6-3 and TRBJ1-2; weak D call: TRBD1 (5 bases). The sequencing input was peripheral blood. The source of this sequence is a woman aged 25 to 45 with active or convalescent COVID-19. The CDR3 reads CASSLPGGRGYGYTF. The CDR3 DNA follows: TGTGCCAGCAGCCTCCCGGGGGGTCGCGGCTATGGCTACACCTTC.